The rows below give T cell receptor beta chains drawn from one sample of a study of OX40 agonist ivuxolimab in advanced cancers. Here immunoSEQ multiplex PCR was the method, and the copy in TCRdb shows in-frame clones only, minus some. The sample contains about 110,000 clones, roughly 90% of which appear only once. The sequencing used CD4+ or CD8+ T cells sorted from blood, collected in a trial of the OX40 agonist ivuxolimab. The receptors stem from an adult with an advanced solid tumor such as melanoma, head and neck, liver or kidney cancer. Both conserved end residues are part of each CDR3. D genes are given only for firm matches. Where a row states a size, it is once, few, many or the class of an expanded clone; other rows omit it.

j_call | v_call | d_call | clone_size | cdr3_aa | cdr3_nt
TRBJ1-1 | TRBV19 | TRBD1 | many | CASEDRATEAFF | TGTGCCAGTGAAGACAGGGCCACTGAAGCTTTCTTT
TRBJ2-1 | TRBV7-3 | - | - | CASSHGDRTNEQFF | TGTGCCAGCAGCCATGGGGACCGTACTAATGAGCAGTTCTTC
TRBJ2-3 | TRBV10-1 | - | - | CASSEDSPVDTQYF | TGCGCCAGCAGTGAGGACAGCCCAGTAGATACGCAGTATTTT
TRBJ2-3 | TRBV11-3 | - | - | CASSLGGTGQDTQYF | TGTGCCAGCAGCTTAGGGGGGACGGGACAAGATACGCAGTATTTT
TRBJ2-1 | TRBV2 | TRBD2 | once | CASSETSGGGKFF | TGTGCCAGCAGCGAGACTAGCGGGGGGGGAAAGTTCTTC
TRBJ2-1 | TRBV5-1 | TRBD1 | - | CASSSSGQGSNEQFF | TGCGCCAGCAGCTCCTCAGGACAGGGCTCCAATGAGCAGTTCTTC
TRBJ2-7 | TRBV7-9 | TRBD1 | once | CASSLAGGPLDEQYF | TGTGCCAGCAGCTTAGCAGGGGGCCCCTTGGACGAGCAGTACTTC
TRBJ2-3 | TRBV9 | - | - | CASSPTAADTQYF | TGTGCCAGCAGCCCTACTGCGGCAGATACGCAGTATTTT
TRBJ2-7 | TRBV6-5 | - | - | CASSRSPTYEQYF | TGTGCCAGCAGTCGGTCCCCTACTTACGAGCAGTACTTC
TRBJ2-7 | TRBV30 | - | - | CAWSVLSLSYEQYF | TGTGCCTGGAGTGTACTGTCCTTATCCTACGAGCAGTACTTC
TRBJ1-2 | TRBV10-3 | - | - | CAITADPVYGYTF | TGTGCCATCACGGCCGACCCAGTCTATGGCTACACCTTC
TRBJ1-1 | TRBV6-6 | - | few | CASSGPGRGTEAFF | TGTGCCAGCAGTGGACCGGGGAGAGGGACTGAAGCTTTCTTT
TRBJ2-1 | TRBV6-5 | - | - | CASSYPAGPQFF | TGTGCCAGCAGTTACCCGGCGGGACCACAGTTCTTC
TRBJ2-5 | TRBV15 | - | - | CATSRDALERETQYF | TGTGCCACCAGCAGAGATGCTTTGGAACGCGAGACCCAGTACTTC
TRBJ2-1 | TRBV10-2 | - | - | CASTGTGSYNEQFF | TGCGCCAGCACAGGGACTGGCTCCTACAATGAGCAGTTCTTC
TRBJ1-4 | TRBV10-2 | TRBD1 | - | CATSGTANEKLFF | TGCGCCACCTCCGGGACAGCTAATGAAAAACTGTTTTTT
TRBJ1-1 | TRBV20-1 | - | - | CSAETNTEAFF | TGCAGTGCGGAGACGAACACTGAAGCTTTCTTT
TRBJ2-2 | TRBV18 | TRBD1 | - | CASSHGQGNTGELFF | TGTGCCAGCTCACACGGACAGGGGAACACCGGGGAGCTGTTTTTT
TRBJ2-5 | TRBV7-9 | - | - | CASTPRGTGQETQYF | TGTGCCAGCACCCCAAGGGGGACTGGCCAAGAGACCCAGTACTTC
TRBJ1-1 | TRBV7-9 | - | - | CASSSSDMGNTEAFF | TGTGCCAGCAGCTCGAGTGACATGGGCAACACTGAAGCTTTCTTT
TRBJ1-5 | TRBV10-3 | - | - | CAIREAGSNQPQHF | TGTGCCATCAGGGAGGCAGGTAGCAATCAGCCCCAGCATTTT
TRBJ1-1 | TRBV5-1 | - | - | CASRETTEAFF | TGCGCCAGCAGGGAAACGACTGAAGCTTTCTTT
TRBJ1-1 | TRBV10-2 | TRBD1 | - | CASSGRQGNTEAFF | TGCGCCAGCAGTGGAAGACAGGGGAACACTGAAGCTTTCTTT
TRBJ2-5 | TRBV11-1 | - | once | CASSLGGQETQYF | TGTGCCAGCAGCTTAGGTGGACAAGAGACCCAGTACTTC
TRBJ1-2 | TRBV5-6 | - | - | CASRGELYGYTF | TGTGCCAGCAGAGGCGAACTCTATGGCTACACCTTC
TRBJ2-1 | TRBV6-1 | TRBD2 | - | CASSQTSGAWGEQFF | TGTGCCAGCAGCCAAACTAGCGGGGCCTGGGGTGAGCAGTTCTTC
TRBJ1-1 | TRBV29-1 | TRBD1 | - | CSVLSSNGRQGINTEAFF | TGCAGCGTTTTATCGTCTAATGGGCGACAGGGGATAAACACTGAAGCTTTCTTT
TRBJ2-1 | TRBV19 | - | - | CASKRLGRNNEQFF | TGTGCCAGTAAGCGATTAGGCCGGAACAATGAGCAGTTCTTC
TRBJ1-1 | TRBV10-1 | TRBD1 | - | CASSDRGTGHTEAFF | TGCGCCAGCAGCGACCGAGGGACAGGGCACACTGAAGCTTTCTTT
TRBJ2-3 | TRBV10-1 | TRBD2 | - | CASSVGGGHTDTQYF | TGCGCCAGCAGTGTCGGCGGGGGTCACACAGATACGCAGTATTTT
TRBJ2-7 | TRBV14 | TRBD2 | - | CASSQESRTSGDYEQYF | TGTGCCAGCAGCCAAGAGAGCAGGACTAGCGGGGATTACGAGCAGTACTTC
TRBJ1-2 | TRBV6-4 | TRBD1 | - | CASSDRQGSYGYTF | TGTGCCAGCAGTGACCGACAGGGTAGCTATGGCTACACCTTC
TRBJ2-2 | TRBV7-8 | TRBD2 | - | CASSLGSGGRGELFF | TGTGCCAGCAGCTTAGGTAGCGGGGGTCGCGGGGAGCTGTTTTTT
TRBJ2-3 | TRBV11-2 | - | once | CASSGRLIDTQYF | TGTGCCAGCAGCGGTCGACTGATTGATACGCAGTATTTT
TRBJ2-3 | TRBV19 | TRBD1 | - | CASSQQGASTDTQYF | TGTGCCAGTAGCCAGCAGGGGGCTAGCACAGATACGCAGTATTTT
TRBJ2-7 | TRBV6-5 | TRBD1 | - | CASSYSRVSGGHEQYF | TGTGCCAGCAGTTACTCGAGAGTGTCAGGGGGCCACGAGCAGTACTTC
TRBJ2-3 | TRBV5-1 | - | - | CASSTPADTQYF | TGCGCCAGCAGCACCCCGGCAGATACGCAGTATTTT
TRBJ2-1 | TRBV5-4 | - | - | CASSFRGIYNEQFF | TGTGCCAGCAGCTTCCGAGGAATCTACAATGAGCAGTTCTTC
TRBJ2-3 | TRBV18 | - | - | CASSPTSTDTQYF | TGTGCCAGCTCACCGACTAGCACAGATACGCAGTATTTT
TRBJ2-5 | TRBV7-3 | - | - | CASSLNVPGTVQETQYF | TGTGCCAGCAGCTTAAATGTCCCCGGGACCGTACAAGAGACCCAGTACTTC
TRBJ2-1 | TRBV10-3 | - | - | CAIGNRSHNEQFF | TGTGCCATCGGGAATAGGTCACACAATGAGCAGTTCTTC
TRBJ1-2 | TRBV6-5 | - | - | CASSYSDGAYGGYTF | TGTGCCAGCAGTTACTCCGACGGGGCCTATGGTGGCTACACCTTC
TRBJ1-2 | TRBV25-1 | - | - | CASSESWGARDYGYTF | TGTGCCAGCAGTGAGTCTTGGGGGGCGCGGGACTATGGCTACACCTTC
TRBJ2-2 | TRBV18 | - | - | CASSPLASEVGGELFF | TGTGCCAGCTCACCACTGGCTTCGGAGGTTGGCGGGGAGCTGTTTTTT
TRBJ1-4 | TRBV5-1 | TRBD1 | - | CASSLGGTGGEKLFF | TGCGCCAGCAGCTTGGGAGGGACAGGGGGAGAAAAACTGTTTTTT
TRBJ1-2 | TRBV6-5 | - | - | CASSSLGVAYGYTF | TGTGCCAGCAGTTCCTTGGGGGTTGCCTATGGCTACACCTTC
TRBJ2-7 | TRBV6-5 | - | - | CASSRSASYEQYF | TGTGCCAGCAGCCGCAGCGCGTCCTACGAGCAGTACTTC
TRBJ2-2 | TRBV11-3 | - | - | CASSPSRTGELFF | TGTGCCAGCAGTCCAAGCAGGACCGGGGAGCTGTTTTTT
TRBJ1-5 | TRBV19 | - | - | CASRNRGSNQPQHF | TGTGCCAGTAGGAACAGAGGGAGCAATCAGCCCCAGCATTTT
TRBJ2-2 | TRBV6-5 | TRBD2 | few | CASIRAGPNTGELFF | TGTGCCAGCATAAGAGCGGGGCCGAACACCGGGGAGCTGTTTTTT
TRBJ1-6 | TRBV30 | - | - | CAWSVSWQPRNSPLHF | TGTGCCTGGAGTGTAAGTTGGCAGCCACGGAATTCACCCCTCCACTTT
TRBJ1-6 | TRBV7-6 | - | - | CASSLASQPNSPLHF | TGTGCCAGCAGCTTAGCGAGTCAGCCAAATTCACCCCTCCACTTT
TRBJ2-2 | TRBV5-1 | - | - | CASSFSEHGELFF | TGCGCCAGCAGCTTTTCGGAACACGGGGAGCTGTTTTTT
TRBJ2-2 | TRBV5-1 | TRBD1 | - | CASSTGTGGYTGELFF | TGCGCCAGCAGCACAGGGACAGGGGGCTACACCGGGGAGCTGTTTTTT
TRBJ2-6 | TRBV7-6 | TRBD1 | - | CASSSLSGGTGAFSGANVLTF | TGTGCCAGCAGCTCCCTAAGTGGGGGGACAGGGGCCTTCTCTGGGGCCAACGTCCTGACTTTC